This TCR beta chain was sequenced during a study of T cell responses to AZD1222 COVID-19 vaccine. General study points: White British people made up most donors, females outnumbered males, and clonal diversity was possibly underestimated. At baseline, just five or six AZD1222 recipients tested seropositive. Only after the peak T cell response were repertoires sampled.

The method was immunoSEQ multiplex PCR; TCRdb's version includes in-frame clones alone and lacks a portion of them. Among about 160,000 clones, about 91% were seen once, and the ten largest hold about 1.3%. This clone was found once. The antigen is undetermined. The sample consisted of peripheral blood, taken on day 0 of AZD1222 vaccination. This receptor was identified in an adult in good health.

The CDR3 nucleotides read TGTGCCAGCACCCATTACGCTGGAGGGAGGCCAGATACGCAGTATTTT. Its translation is CASTHYAGGRPDTQYF. V and J are TRBV27 and TRBJ2-3; D is possibly TRBD2 (6 bases). The V end lost 7 bases, the J end lost 4 bases, and 21 bases lay between the germline ends. The CDR3 covers 16 residues. Germline assignment: CDR1 MNHEY and CDR2 SMNVEV (reference sequence).